A selection of T cell receptor beta chains follows, all from one sample in a study of molecular identifiers for immune sequencing clone quantification. TCRdb recomputed calls from the PCR reads with MiXCR, one row per CDR3 protein. The repertoire includes tens of thousands of distinct CDR3 sequences, roughly 25% of them detected once, and about 0.8% sits in the top ten. Sample: naive CD8+ T cells from blood, with Jurkat cell RNA spiked in. The receptors were gathered from a human donor in good health. Some libraries in this study had Jurkat cell RNA spiked in. Each CDR3 is given with its conserved first and last residue. D genes are given only for firm matches. Size is stated for part of the rows, as once, few or many counts, or as a class when the clone is expanded.

clone_size	d_call	v_call	j_call	cdr3_aa	cdr3_nt
few	NA	TRBV6-5	TRBJ2-7	CASSYSASFYEQYF	TGTGCCAGCAGTTACTCGGCTAGCTTCTACGAGCAGTACTTC
once	TRBD1	TRBV19	TRBJ1-3	CASSIRDSTGNTIYF	TGTGCCAGTAGTATCCGGGACAGTACTGGAAACACCATATATTTT
NA	NA	TRBV7-9	TRBJ2-7	CASSFPGSYEQYF	TGTGCCAGCAGCTTTCCCGGATCCTACGAGCAGTACTTC
many	NA	TRBV6-2/TRBV6-3	TRBJ2-7	CASNEPRDTFVEQYF	TGTGCCAGCAATGAGCCCCGGGACACCTTCGTCGAGCAGTACTTC
NA	NA	TRBV4-3	TRBJ1-1	CARSHGINTEAFF	TGCGCCCGCAGCCACGGGATTAACACTGAAGCTTTCTTT
NA	NA	TRBV7-2	TRBJ2-3	CASSIYADTPYF	TGTGCCAGCAGCATCTACGCAGATACGCCGTATTTT
once	NA	TRBV9	TRBJ2-7	CASSPAWGVHEQSF	TGTGCCAGCAGCCCGGCCTGGGGGGTTCACGAGCAGTCCTTC
many	TRBD2	TRBV28	TRBJ2-4	CASSLSPFPTSGNLDKNIQYF	TGTGCCAGCAGTTTAAGTCCTTTTCCGACAAGCGGGAACTTAGACAAAAACATTCAGTACTTC
many	NA	TRBV12-3/TRBV12-4	TRBJ2-1	CASSFGTEYNEQFF	TGTGCCAGCAGTTTCGGGACTGAGTACAATGAGCAGTTCTTC
few	NA	TRBV7-7	TRBJ2-3	CASSSTQRGTQYF	TGTGCTAGCAGCTCCACCCAAAGGGGTACGCAGTATTTT
many	NA	TRBV7-9	TRBJ1-1	CASSLADASRTEAFF	TGTGCCAGCAGCTTAGCGGACGCTTCCAGGACTGAAGCTTTCTTT
NA	NA	TRBV3-1	TRBJ2-2	CASSQVADVSSGELFF	TGTGCCAGCAGCCAAGTGGCAGACGTTTCTTCCGGGGAGCTGTTTTTT
many	TRBD1	TRBV14	TRBJ2-7	CASSQGTGPYEQYF	TGTGCCAGCAGCCAAGGGACAGGGCCCTACGAGCAGTACTTC
few	NA	TRBV2	TRBJ1-2	CASGATRLIDTF	TGTGCCAGCGGGGCCACAAGGCTGATAGACACCTTC
many	NA	TRBV6-2/TRBV6-3	TRBJ2-3	CASSYWDPFTDTQYF	TGTGCCAGCAGTTACTGGGACCCCTTCACAGATACGCAGTATTTT
few	NA	TRBV15	TRBJ1-5	CATSSQGGRRSGNQPQHF	TGTGCCACCAGCAGTCAAGGGGGGAGGAGGAGCGGCAATCAGCCCCAGCATTTT
NA	NA	TRBV27	TRBJ2-2	CASSADGNTGELFF	TGTGCCAGCAGTGCGGACGGAAACACCGGGGAGCTGTTTTTT
many	TRBD2	TRBV7-6	TRBJ2-7	CASSPRIAGYHEQYF	TGTGCCAGCAGCCCCCGGATAGCGGGGTATCACGAGCAGTACTTC
NA	TRBD2	TRBV27	TRBJ2-7	CASSSRGGGQFDYEQYF	TGTGCCAGCAGTTCCCGCGGGGGGGGCCAATTCGACTACGAGCAGTACTTC
NA	TRBD2	TRBV9	TRBJ2-5	CASSAEAGEIGPQYF	TGTGCCAGCAGCGCAGAAGCGGGAGAAATTGGACCCCAGTACTTC
few	NA	TRBV27	TRBJ2-7	CASSLSPGKYEQYF	TGTGCCAGCAGTTTATCGCCCGGGAAGTACGAGCAGTACTTC
many	TRBD1	TRBV29-1	TRBJ2-7	CSVPYVAGGRLEQYF	TGCAGCGTGCCTTATGTGGCAGGGGGCCGACTCGAGCAGTACTTC
many	TRBD2	TRBV5-6	TRBJ2-1	CASLAGPNEQFF	TGTGCCAGCCTAGCGGGCCCCAATGAGCAGTTCTTC
NA	NA	TRBV4-3	TRBJ2-7	CASSQDSRRSYEQYF	TGCGCCAGCAGCCAAGACTCGCGCAGATCCTACGAGCAGTACTTC
few	NA	TRBV19	TRBJ2-1	CASTDVSSYNEQFF	TGTGCCAGCACCGACGTCAGCTCCTACAATGAGCAGTTCTTC
NA	NA	TRBV20-1	TRBJ2-6	CSARDESSGANVLTF	TGCAGTGCTAGAGATGAGAGCTCTGGGGCCAACGTCCTGACTTTC
many	NA	TRBV9	TRBJ2-5	CASSVVPGSRETQYF	TGTGCCAGCAGCGTAGTTCCAGGGTCGCGGGAGACCCAGTACTTC